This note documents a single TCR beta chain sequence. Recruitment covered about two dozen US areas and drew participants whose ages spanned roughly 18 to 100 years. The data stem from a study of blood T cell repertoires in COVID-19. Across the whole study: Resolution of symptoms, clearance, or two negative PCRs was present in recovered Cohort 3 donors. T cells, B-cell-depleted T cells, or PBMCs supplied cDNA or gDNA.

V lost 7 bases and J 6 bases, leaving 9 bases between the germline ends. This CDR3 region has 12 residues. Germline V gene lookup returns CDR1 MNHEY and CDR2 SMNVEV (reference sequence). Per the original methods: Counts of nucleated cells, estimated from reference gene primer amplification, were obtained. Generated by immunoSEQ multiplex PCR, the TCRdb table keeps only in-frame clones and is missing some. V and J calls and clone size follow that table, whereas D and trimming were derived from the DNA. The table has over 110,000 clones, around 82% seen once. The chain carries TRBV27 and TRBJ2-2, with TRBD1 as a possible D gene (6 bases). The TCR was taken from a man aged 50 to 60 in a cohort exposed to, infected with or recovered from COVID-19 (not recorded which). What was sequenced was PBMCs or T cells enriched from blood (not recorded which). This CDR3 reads CASTGVSGELFF. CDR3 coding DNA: TGTGCCAGCACAGGGGTGTCCGGGGAGCTGTTTTTT.